This TCR beta chain was identified during a study of beta chain features in type 1 diabetes. Via CD45RO/CCR7/CD25/CD127/CD95/CD27, cells of the CD4+ naive, central memory, regulatory and stem cell-like memory subsets were sorted. The V gene's germline CDR1 is SGHRS and CDR2 YFSETQ. Trimming removed 4 bases from V and 2 bases from J, with 11 bases in between. The CDR3 runs 14 residues. Broader study findings: Moderate yet significant TCRB CDR3 shortening was seen in Type 1 diabetes patients in all four CD4+ subsets. Fewer insertions but more deletions were seen at VDJ junctions in type 1 diabetes patients. The naive, central memory and Treg TCRB repertoires of patients appeared to be more similar to one another than those of healthy donors.

This clone was observed at least ten times. Its antigen is still unknown. Isolated RNA was reverse transcribed in full, so expressed TCRB transcripts were sequenced. Roughly 3.4 million reads per sample on average were obtained from naive, central memory and regulatory T cell samples. Measured with immunoSEQ multiplex PCR; TCRdb has only the in-frame clones, and not every one. The sample comprises more than 100,000 clones, around 10% of which are singletons, and roughly 0.75% rests with the top ten. The sample comprised central memory CD4+ T cells from blood. This clonotype originated in a man between 25 and 39 years old with type 1 diabetes. The chain joins TRBV5-1 to TRBJ2-3; D remains ambiguous. The CDR3 nucleotides are TGCGCCAGCAGCCCTGACTTAATCACAGATACGCAGTATTTT. Translating gives CASSPDLITDTQYF.